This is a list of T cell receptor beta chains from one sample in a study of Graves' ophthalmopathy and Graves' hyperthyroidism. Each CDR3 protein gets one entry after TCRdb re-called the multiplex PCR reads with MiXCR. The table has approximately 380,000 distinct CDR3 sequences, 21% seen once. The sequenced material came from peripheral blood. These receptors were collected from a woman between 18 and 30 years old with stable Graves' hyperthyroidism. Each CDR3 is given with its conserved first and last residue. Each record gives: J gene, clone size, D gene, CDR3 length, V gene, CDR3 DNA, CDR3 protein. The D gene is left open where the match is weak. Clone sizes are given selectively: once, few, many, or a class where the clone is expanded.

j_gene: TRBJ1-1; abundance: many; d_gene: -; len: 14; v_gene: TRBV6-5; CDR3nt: TGTGCCAGCAGTTACCCGGGGAGCAGCACTGAAGCTTTCTTT; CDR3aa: CASSYPGSSTEAFF
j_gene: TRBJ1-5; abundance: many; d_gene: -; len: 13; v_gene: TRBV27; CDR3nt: TGTGCCAGCAGTTTAGCCTTTAGTCAGCCCCAGCATTTT; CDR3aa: CASSLAFSQPQHF
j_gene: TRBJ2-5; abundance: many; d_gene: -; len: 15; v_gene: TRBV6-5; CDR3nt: TGTGCCAGCAAACCCTGGGCGGCGGTGCAAGAGACCCAGTACTTC; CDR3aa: CASKPWAAVQETQYF
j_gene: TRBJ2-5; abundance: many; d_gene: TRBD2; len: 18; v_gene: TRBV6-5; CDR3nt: TGTGCCAGCAGTTCCCTGACTAGCGGGGGCCCACTGAGGGAGACCCAGTACTTC; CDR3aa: CASSSLTSGGPLRETQYF
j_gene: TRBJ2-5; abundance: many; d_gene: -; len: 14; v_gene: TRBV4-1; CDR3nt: TGCGCCAGCAGCCAATCTGGACTCCAAGAGACCCAGTACTTC; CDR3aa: CASSQSGLQETQYF
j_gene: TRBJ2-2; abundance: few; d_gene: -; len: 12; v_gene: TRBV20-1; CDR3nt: TGCAGTGCTAGTCGCGGAGCCGGGGAGCTGTTTTTT; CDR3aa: CSASRGAGELFF
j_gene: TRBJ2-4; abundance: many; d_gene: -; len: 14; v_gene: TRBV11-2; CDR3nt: TGTGCCAGCAGCTTAGTAGGTCCTGCCAACATTCAGTACTTC; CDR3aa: CASSLVGPANIQYF
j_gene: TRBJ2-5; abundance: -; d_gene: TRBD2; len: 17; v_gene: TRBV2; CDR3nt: TGTGCCAGCAAATCTTACGGCGGGGGGGTAGTCCAAGAGACCCAGTACTTC; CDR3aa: CASKSYGGGVVQETQYF
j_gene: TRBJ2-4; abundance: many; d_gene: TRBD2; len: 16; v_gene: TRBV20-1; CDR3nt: TGCAGTGCTAGAGTTCCAGCGGGGGGGTCCAAAAACATTCAGTACTTC; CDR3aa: CSARVPAGGSKNIQYF
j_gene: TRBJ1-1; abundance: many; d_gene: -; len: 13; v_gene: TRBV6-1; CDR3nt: TGTGCCAGCAGTGAAGCTCCCGTACGCCTAGCTTTCTTT; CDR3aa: CASSEAPVRLAFF
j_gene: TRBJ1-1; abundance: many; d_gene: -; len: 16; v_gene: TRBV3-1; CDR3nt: TGTGCCAGCAGCCTTACCGGGTGGGGGGAAGACACTGAAGCTTTCTTT; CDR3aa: CASSLTGWGEDTEAFF
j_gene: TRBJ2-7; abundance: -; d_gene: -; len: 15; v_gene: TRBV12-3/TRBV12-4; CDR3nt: TGTGCCAGCAGTTTAGAGACAGGATACTTCTACGAGCAGTACTTC; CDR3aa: CASSLETGYFYEQYF
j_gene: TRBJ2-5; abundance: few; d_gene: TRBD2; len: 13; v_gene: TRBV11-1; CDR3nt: TGTGCCAGCACCATAACGTCCCGGGAGGCCCAGTACTTC; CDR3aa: CASTITSREAQYF
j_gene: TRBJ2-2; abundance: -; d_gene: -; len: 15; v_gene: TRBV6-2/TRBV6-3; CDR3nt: TGTGCCAGCAGTTACGCGGGCCGGGGAACCGGGGAGCTGTTTTTT; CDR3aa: CASSYAGRGTGELFF
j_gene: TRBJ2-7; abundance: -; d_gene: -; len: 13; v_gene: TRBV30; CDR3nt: TGTGCCTGGAGTGTACAGGCAGGGAACGAGCAGTACTTC; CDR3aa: CAWSVQAGNEQYF
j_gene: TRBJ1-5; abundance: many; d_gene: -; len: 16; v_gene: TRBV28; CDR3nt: TGTGCCAGCAGGGACCTCGGGGGCGGGAGCAATCAGCCCCAGCATTTT; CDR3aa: CASRDLGGGSNQPQHF
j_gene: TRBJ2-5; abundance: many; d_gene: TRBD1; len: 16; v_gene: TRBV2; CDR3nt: TGTGCCAGCAGGGCCTCGTACAGGGGGCTTCGGGAGACCCAGTACTTC; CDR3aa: CASRASYRGLRETQYF
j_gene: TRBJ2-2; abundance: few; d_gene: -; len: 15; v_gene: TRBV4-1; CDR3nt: TGCGCCAGCAGCCCCAATGGGGCGGTAACCGGGGAGCTGTTTTTT; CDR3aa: CASSPNGAVTGELFF
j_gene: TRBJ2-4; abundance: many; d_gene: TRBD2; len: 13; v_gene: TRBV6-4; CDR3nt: TGTGCCAGCAGTATGACTAGCGAGGACATTAAGTACTTC; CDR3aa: CASSMTSEDIKYF
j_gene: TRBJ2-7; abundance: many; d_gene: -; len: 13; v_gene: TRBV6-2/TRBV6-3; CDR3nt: TGTGCCAGCAGCCGGGGCCCCTCCTACGAGCAGTACTTC; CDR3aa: CASSRGPSYEQYF
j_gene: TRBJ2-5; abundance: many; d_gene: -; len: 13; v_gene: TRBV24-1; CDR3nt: TGTGCCACTCAGCCGGGACCACAAGAGACCCAGTACTTC; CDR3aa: CATQPGPQETQYF
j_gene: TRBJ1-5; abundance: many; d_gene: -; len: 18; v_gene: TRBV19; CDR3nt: TGTGCCAGTAGTATCCTCCCCGGCCGGGGGGCTAGCAATCAGCCCCAGCATTTT; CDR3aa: CASSILPGRGASNQPQHF
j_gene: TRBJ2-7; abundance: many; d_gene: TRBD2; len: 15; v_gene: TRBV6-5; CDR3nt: TGTGCCAGCAGTTACGGTAGCGGGTCGCCATACGAGCAGTACTTC; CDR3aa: CASSYGSGSPYEQYF
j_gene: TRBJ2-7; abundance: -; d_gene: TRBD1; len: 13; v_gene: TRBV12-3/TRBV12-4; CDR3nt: TGTGCCAGCAGTTACAGGGGGCTGGGAGAGCAGTACTTC; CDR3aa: CASSYRGLGEQYF
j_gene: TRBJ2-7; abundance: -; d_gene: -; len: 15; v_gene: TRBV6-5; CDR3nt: TGTGCCAGCAGTTACTCGCAGGGTTCCAACTACGAGCAGTACTTC; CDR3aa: CASSYSQGSNYEQYF
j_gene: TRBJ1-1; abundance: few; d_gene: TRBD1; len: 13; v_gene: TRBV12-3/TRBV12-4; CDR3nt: TGTGCCAGCAGTTTAGCCCGGGACAGTCAAGCTTTCTTT; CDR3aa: CASSLARDSQAFF
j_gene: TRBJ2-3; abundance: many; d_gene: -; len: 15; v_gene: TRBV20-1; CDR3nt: TGCAGTGCAAGCGGGCAAACGGGCTACACAGATACGCAGTATTTT; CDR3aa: CSASGQTGYTDTQYF
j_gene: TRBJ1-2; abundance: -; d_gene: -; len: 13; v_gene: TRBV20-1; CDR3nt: TGCAGTGCTAGGCCAGGTTGGGACTATGGCTACACCTTC; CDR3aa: CSARPGWDYGYTF
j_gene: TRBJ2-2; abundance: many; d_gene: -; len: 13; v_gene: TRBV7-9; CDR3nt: TGTGCCAGCAGCTTTATTGCCACCGGGGAGCTGTTTTTT; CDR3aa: CASSFIATGELFF
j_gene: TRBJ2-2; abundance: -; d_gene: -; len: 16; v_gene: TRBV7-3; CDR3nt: TGTGCCAGCAGCTTAAGAGGGGCCGGGAACACCGGGGAGCTGTTTTTT; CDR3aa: CASSLRGAGNTGELFF
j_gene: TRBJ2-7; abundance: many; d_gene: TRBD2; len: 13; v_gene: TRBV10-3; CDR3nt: TGTGCTTCCGGGACTAGCGGGACCCACGAGCAGTACTTC; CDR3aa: CASGTSGTHEQYF
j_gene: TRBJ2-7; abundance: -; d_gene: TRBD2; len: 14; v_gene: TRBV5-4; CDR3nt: TGTGCCAGCAGCCCCGGGACTAGAGAGTACGAGCAGTACTTC; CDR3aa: CASSPGTREYEQYF
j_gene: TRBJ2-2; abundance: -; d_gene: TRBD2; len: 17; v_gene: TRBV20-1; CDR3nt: TGCAGTGCCGGACTGGGACTAGCGGGGGATGTCAACGGGGAGCTGTTTTTT; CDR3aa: CSAGLGLAGDVNGELFF
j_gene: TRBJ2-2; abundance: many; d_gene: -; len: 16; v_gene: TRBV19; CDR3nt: TGTGCCAGTAGTATAGGAGGTCTAGATCACACCGGGGAGCTGTTTTTT; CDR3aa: CASSIGGLDHTGELFF
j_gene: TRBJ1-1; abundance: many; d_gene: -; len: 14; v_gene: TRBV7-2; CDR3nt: TGTGCCAGCAGCTCTTCCGGGGGGGGAACTGAAGCTTTCTTT; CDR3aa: CASSSSGGGTEAFF